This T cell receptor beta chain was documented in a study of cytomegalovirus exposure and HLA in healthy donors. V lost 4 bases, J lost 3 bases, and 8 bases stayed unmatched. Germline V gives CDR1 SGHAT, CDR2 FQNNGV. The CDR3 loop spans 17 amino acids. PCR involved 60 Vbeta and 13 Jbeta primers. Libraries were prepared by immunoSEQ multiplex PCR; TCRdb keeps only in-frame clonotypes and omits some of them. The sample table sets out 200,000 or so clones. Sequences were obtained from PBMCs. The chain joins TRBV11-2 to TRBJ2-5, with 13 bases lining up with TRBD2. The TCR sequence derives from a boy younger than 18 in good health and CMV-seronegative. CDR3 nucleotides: TGTGCCAGCAGCTACGTGACTAGCGGGGGGTGGGAAGAGACCCAGTACTTC. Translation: CASSYVTSGGWEETQYF.